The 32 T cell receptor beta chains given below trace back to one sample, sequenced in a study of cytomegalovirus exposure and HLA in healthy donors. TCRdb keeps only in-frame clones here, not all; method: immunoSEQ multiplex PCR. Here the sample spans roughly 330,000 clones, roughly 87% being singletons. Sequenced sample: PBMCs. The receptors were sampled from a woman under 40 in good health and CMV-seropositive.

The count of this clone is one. The CDR3 sequence is CASSPTRDLETQYF. CDR3 DNA sequence: TGCGCCAGCAGCCCAACCCGGGATTTAGAGACCCAGTACTTC. The chain joins TRBV4-1 to TRBJ2-5, with D possibly TRBD2 on 5 matching bases. The CDR3 is 14 residues long. Per the germline V gene, CDR1 is MGHRA and CDR2 is YSYEKL. V was shortened by 4 bases and J by 4 bases, with 13 bases between the two germline ends.

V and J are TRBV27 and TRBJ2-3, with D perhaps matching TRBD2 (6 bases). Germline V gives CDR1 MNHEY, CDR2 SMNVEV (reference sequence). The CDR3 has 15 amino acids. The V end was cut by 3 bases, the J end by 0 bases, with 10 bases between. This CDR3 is CASSFLAASTDTQYF. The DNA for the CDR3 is TGTGCCAGCAGTTTCTTAGCGGCTAGCACAGATACGCAGTATTTT.

The CDR3 coding sequence is TGTGCCAGCAGTAATTGGGGTTTGATGCAGTATTTT. Translation: CASSNWGLMQYF. The V call is TRBV27, the J call TRBJ2-3; D gene ambiguous. CDR1 and CDR2 (germline): MNHEY, SMNVEV (reference sequence). CDR3 size: 12 residues. The V and J ends lost 5 bases and 11 bases respectively, with 14 bases between them.

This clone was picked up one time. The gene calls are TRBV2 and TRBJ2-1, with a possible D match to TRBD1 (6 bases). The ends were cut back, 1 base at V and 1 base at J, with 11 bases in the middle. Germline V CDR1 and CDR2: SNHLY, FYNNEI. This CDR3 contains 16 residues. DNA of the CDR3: TGTGCCAGCAGTGAAGTAGACAGGACATCCTACAATGAGCAGTTCTTC. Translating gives CASSEVDRTSYNEQFF.

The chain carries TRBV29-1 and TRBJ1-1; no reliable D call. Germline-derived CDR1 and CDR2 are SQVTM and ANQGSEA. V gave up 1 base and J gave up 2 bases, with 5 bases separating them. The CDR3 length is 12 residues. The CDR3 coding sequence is TGCAGCGTTGAAGGGAAAAACACTGAAGCTTTCTTT. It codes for CSVEGKNTEAFF. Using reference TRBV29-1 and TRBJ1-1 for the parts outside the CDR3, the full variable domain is SAVISQKPSRDICQRGTSLTIQCQVDSQVTMMFWYRQQPGQSLTLIATANQGSEATYESGFVIDKFPISRPNLTFSTLTVSNMSPEDSSIYLCSVEGKNTEAFFGQGTRLTVV.

CDR3 amino acids: CASSQERAGLGGELFF. CDR3 sequence (DNA): TGCGCCAGCAGCCAAGAACGGGCAGGGCTAGGCGGGGAGCTGTTTTTT. The chain employs TRBV4-3 and TRBJ2-2, with D possibly being TRBD1 (5 bases). This CDR3 is built from 16 residues. Trimming removed 0 bases at V and 7 bases at J, with 15 bases between. The germline V gene has CDR1 LGHNA and CDR2 YSLEER.

This CDR3 is CASSYSGDNSYEQYF. The CDR3 bases are TGTGCCAGCAGTTACTCGGGGGACAACTCCTACGAGCAGTACTTC. This chain joins TRBV6-5 and TRBJ2-7; TRBD1 is a possible D gene (6 bases). The CDR3 contains 15 residues. Germline V gene data show CDR1 as MNHEY and CDR2 as SVGAGI. The V end lost 0 bases, the J end lost 0 bases, and 9 bases lay between the germline ends.

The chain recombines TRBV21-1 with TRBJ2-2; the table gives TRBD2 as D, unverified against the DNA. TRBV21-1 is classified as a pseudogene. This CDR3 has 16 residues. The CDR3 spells CASSKVIRVGTGELFF. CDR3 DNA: TGTGCCAGCAGCAAAGTGATCCGGGTCGGAACCGGGGAGCTGTTTTTT.

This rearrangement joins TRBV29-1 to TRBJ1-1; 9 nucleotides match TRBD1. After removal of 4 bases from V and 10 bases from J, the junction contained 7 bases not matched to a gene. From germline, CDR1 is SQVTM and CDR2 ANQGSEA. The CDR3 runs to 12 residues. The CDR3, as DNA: TGCAGCGTTGGACAGGGGGGAAGTGGAGCTTTCTTT. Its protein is CSVGQGGSGAFF.

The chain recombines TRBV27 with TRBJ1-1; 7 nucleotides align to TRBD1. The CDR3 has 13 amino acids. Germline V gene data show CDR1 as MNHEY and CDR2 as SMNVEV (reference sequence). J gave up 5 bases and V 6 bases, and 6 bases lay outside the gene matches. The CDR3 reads CASSAPGGTEAFF. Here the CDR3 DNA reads TGTGCCAGCAGCGCTCCAGGGGGGACTGAAGCTTTCTTT.

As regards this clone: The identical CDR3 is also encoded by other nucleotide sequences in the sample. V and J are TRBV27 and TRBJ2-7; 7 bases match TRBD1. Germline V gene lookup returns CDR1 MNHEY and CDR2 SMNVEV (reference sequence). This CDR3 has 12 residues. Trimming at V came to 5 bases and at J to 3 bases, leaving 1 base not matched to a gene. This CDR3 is CASSRDSYEQYF. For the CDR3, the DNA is TGTGCCAGCAGTCGGGACAGCTACGAGCAGTACTTC.

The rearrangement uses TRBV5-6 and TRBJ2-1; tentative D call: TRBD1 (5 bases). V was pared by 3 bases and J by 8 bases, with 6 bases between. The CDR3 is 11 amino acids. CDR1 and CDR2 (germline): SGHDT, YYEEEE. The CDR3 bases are TGTGCCAGCAGCTCAGGGTATGAGCAGTTCTTC. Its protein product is CASSSGYEQFF.

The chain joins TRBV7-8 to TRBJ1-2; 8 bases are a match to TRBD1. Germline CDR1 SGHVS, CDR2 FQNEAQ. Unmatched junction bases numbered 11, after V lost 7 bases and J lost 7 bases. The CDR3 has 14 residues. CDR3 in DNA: TGTGCCAGCACACCCCGGGACAGGTTCCCTGGCTACACCTTC. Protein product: CASTPRDRFPGYTF.

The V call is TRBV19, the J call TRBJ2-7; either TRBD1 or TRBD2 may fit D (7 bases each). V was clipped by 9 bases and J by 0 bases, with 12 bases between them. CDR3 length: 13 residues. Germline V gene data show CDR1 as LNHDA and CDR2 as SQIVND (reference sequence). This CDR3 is CASGRTGSYEQYF. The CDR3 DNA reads TGTGCCAGCGGGAGGACAGGCTCCTACGAGCAGTACTTC. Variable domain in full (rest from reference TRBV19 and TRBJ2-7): DGGITQSPKYLFRKEGQNVTLSCEQNLNHDAMYWYRQDPGQGLRLIYYSQIVNDFQKGDIAEGYSVSREKKESFPLTVTSAQKNPTAFYLCASGRTGSYEQYFGPGTRLTVT.

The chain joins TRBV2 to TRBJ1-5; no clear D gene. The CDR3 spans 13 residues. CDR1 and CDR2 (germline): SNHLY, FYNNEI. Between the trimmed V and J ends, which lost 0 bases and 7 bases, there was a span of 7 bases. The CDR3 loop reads CASSEASRQPQHF. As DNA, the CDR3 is TGTGCCAGCAGTGAAGCATCGAGACAGCCCCAGCATTTT.

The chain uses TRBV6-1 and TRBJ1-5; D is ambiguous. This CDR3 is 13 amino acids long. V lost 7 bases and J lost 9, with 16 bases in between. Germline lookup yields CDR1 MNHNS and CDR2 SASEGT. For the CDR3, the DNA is TGTGCCAGCAAGCGGACGGCCGGGCTGCCCCAGCATTTT. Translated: CASKRTAGLPQHF.

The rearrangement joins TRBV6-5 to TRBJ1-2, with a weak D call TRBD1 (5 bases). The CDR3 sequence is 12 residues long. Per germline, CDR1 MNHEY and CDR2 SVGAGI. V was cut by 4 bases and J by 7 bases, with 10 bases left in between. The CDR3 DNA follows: TGTGCCAGCAGTTCCGGACAAGGTGGCTACACCTTC. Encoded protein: CASSSGQGGYTF.

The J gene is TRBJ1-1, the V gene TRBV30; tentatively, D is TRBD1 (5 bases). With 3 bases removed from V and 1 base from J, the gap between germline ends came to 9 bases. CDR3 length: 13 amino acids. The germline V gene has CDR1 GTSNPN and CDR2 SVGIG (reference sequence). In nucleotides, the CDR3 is TGTGCCTGGAGCTCTAGGGGGAACACTGAAGCTTTCTTT. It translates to CAWSSRGNTEAFF.

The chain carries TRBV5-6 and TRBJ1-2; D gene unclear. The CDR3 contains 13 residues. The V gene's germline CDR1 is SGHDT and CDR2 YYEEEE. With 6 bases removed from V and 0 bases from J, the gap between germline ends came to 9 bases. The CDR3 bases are TGTGCCAGCAACCAAGACGCTAACTATGGCTACACCTTC. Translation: CASNQDANYGYTF.

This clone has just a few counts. This CDR3 is CASSSGLAAYEQYF. The CDR3, as DNA: TGTGCCAGCAGCTCGGGACTAGCGGCCTACGAGCAGTACTTC. This rearrangement joins TRBV5-4 to TRBJ2-7; 11 bases fit TRBD2. CDR3 length: 14 amino acids. Germline V gives CDR1 SGHNT, CDR2 YYREEE (reference sequence). V was pared by 3 bases and J by 2 bases, with 1 base of the junction left unmatched.

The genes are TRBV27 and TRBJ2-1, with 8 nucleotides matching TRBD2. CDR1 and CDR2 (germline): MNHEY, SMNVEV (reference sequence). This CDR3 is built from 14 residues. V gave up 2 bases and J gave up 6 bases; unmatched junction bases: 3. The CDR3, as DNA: TGTGCCAGCAGTTTAGCGGGAGGCCTCAATGAGCAGTTCTTC. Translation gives CASSLAGGLNEQFF.

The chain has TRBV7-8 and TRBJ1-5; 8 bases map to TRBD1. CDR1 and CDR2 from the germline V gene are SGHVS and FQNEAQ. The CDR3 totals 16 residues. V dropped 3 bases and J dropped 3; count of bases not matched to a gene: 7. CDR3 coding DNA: TGTGCCAGCAGCTTGTCGTGGGACAGGTACAATCAGCCCCAGCATTTT. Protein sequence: CASSLSWDRYNQPQHF.

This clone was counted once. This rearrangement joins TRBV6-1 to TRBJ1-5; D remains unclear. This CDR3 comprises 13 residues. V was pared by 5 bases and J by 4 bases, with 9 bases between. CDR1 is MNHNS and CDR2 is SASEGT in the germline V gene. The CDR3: CASSPVGNQPQHF. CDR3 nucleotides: TGTGCCAGCAGTCCCGTTGGTAATCAGCCCCAGCATTTT.

This chain's CDR3 is CASSLFGYGYTF. Here the CDR3 DNA reads TGTGCCAGCAGCTTATTTGGGTATGGCTACACCTTC. The chain employs TRBV7-2 and TRBJ1-2, with D uncertain. The CDR3 length is 12 residues. Germline CDR1 is SGHTA and CDR2 is FQGNSA. V shed 2 bases and J shed 5 bases, with 6 bases lying between them.

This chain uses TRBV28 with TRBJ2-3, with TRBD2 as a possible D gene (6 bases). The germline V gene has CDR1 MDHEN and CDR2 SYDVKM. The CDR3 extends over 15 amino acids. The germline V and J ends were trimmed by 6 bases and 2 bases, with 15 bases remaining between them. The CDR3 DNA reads TGTGCCAGCAGCGATGCGGGACTTTACACAGATACGCAGTATTTT. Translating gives CASSDAGLYTDTQYF.

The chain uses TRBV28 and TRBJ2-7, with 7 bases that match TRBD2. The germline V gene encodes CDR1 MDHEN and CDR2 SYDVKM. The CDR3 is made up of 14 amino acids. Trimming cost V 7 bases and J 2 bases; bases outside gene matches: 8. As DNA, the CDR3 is TGTGCCAGCATTCCCCTCGGGGGGACCTACGAGCAGTACTTC. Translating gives CASIPLGGTYEQYF.

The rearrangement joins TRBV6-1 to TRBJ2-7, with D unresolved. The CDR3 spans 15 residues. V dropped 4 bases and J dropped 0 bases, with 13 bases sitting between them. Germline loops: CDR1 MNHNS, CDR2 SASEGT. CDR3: CASSVLSVDSYEQYF. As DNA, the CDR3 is TGTGCCAGCAGTGTCCTAAGCGTTGACTCCTACGAGCAGTACTTC.

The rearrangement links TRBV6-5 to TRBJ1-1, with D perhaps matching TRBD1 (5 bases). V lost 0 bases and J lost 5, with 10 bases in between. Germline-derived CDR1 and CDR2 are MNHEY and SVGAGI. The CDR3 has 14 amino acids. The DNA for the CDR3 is TGTGCCAGCAGTTACTCGGCAGGGAGGACTGAAGCTTTCTTT. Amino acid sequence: CASSYSAGRTEAFF.

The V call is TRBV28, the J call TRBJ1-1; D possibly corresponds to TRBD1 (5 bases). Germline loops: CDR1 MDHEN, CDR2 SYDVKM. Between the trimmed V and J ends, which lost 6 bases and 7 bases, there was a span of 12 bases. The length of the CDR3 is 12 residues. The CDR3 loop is CASRPFDSEAFF. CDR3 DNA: TGTGCCAGCAGACCCTTCGACAGTGAAGCTTTCTTT.

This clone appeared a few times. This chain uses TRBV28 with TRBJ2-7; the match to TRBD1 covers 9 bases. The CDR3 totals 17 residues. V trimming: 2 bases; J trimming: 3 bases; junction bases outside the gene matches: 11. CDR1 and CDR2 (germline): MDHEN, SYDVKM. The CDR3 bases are TGTGCCAGCAGTTTACCCCACACAGGGGGCAATGACTACGAGCAGTACTTC. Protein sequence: CASSLPHTGGNDYEQYF.

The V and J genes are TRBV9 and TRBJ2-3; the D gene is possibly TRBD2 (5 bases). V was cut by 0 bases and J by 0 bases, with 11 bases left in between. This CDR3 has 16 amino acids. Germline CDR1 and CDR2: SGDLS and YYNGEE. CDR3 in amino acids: CASSVARGSSTDTQYF. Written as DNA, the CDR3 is TGTGCCAGCAGCGTAGCCCGGGGTTCTAGCACAGATACGCAGTATTTT.

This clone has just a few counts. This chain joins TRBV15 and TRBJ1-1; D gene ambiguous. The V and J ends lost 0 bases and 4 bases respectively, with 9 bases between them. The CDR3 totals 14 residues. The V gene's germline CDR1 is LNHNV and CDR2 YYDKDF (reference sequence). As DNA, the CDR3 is TGTGCCACCAGCAGAGACAATGCGGGCACTGAAGCTTTCTTT. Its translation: CATSRDNAGTEAFF.